The present T cell receptor beta chain was sequenced within a study of blood T cell repertoires in COVID-19. CDR1 is MDHEN and CDR2 is SYDVKM in the germline V gene. With 5 bases removed from V and 1 base from J, the gap between germline ends came to 17 bases. The CDR3 runs to 16 residues. TCRdb's table, derived via immunoSEQ multiplex PCR, lists solely in-frame clones and lacks some. The data contain about 430,000 clones, about 88% of them seen just once; the ten biggest clones take up approximately 1.5%. This clone turned up a few times. Sequencing was done on a sample of PBMCs or T cells enriched from blood (not recorded which). V usage is TRBV28 and J usage is TRBJ1-1; D is unresolved. This receptor was identified in a woman aged 18-29 years who had been exposed to COVID-19. The CDR3 DNA follows: TGTGCCAGCAGTCCCAGCGGCAGCTACGAGAACACTGAAGCTTTCTTT. This translates into CASSPSGSYENTEAFF.